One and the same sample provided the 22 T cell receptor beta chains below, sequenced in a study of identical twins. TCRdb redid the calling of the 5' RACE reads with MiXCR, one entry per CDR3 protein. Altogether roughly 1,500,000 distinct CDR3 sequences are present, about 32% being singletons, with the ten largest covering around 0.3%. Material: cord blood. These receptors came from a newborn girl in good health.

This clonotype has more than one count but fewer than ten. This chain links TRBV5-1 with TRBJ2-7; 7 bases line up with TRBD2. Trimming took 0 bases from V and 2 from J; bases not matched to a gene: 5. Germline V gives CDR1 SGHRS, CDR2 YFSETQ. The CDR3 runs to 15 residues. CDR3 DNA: TGCGCCAGCAGCTTGGTGGAGCGGGGTACCTACGAGCAGTACTTC. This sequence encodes CASSLVERGTYEQYF.

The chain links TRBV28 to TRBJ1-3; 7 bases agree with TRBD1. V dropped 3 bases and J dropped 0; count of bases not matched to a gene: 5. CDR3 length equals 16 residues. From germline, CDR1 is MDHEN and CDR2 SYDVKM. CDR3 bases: TGTGCCAGCAGTTTGACCGGGACAGCCTCTGGAAACACCATATATTTT. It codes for CASSLTGTASGNTIYF.

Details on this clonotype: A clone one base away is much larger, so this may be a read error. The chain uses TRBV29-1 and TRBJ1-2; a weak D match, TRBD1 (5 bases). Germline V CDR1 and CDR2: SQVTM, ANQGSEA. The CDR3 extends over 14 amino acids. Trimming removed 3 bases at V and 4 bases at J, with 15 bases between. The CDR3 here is CSVDNGQASYGYTF. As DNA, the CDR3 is TGCAGCGTTGATAACGGACAAGCTAGCTATGGCTACACCTTC.

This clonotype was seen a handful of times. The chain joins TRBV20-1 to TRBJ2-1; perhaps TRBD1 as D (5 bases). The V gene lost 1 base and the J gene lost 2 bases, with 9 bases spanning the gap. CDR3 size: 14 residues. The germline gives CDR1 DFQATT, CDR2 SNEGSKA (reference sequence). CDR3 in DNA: TGCAGTGCTAGAGGACAGCGAACCTACAATGAGCAGTTCTTC. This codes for CSARGQRTYNEQFF.

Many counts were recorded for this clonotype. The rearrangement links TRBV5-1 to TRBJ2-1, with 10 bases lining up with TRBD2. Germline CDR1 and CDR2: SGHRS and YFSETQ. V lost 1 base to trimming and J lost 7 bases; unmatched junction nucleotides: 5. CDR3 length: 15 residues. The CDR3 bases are TGCGCCAGCAGCTTGCCTAGCGGGAGAGGGAATGAGCAGTTCTTC. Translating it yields CASSLPSGRGNEQFF.

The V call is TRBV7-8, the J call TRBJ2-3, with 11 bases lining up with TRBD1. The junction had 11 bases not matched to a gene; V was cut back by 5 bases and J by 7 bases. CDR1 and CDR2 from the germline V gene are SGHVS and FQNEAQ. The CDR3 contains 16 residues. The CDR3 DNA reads TGTGCCAGCAGCCATTACCGGGACAGGGGGTTATATACGCAGTATTTT. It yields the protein CASSHYRDRGLYTQYF.

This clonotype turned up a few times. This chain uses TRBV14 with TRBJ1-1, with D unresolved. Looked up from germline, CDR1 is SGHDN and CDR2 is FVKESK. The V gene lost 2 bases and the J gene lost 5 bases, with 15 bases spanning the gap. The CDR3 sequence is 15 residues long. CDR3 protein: CASSQFMALETEAFF. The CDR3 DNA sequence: TGTGCCAGCAGCCAATTTATGGCGCTGGAGACTGAAGCTTTCTTT. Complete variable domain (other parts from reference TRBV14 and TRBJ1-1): EAGVTQFPSHSVIEKGQTVTLRCDPISGHDNLYWYRRVMGKEIKFLLHFVKESKQDESGMPNNRFLAERTGGTYSTLKVQPAELEDSGVYFCASSQFMALETEAFFGQGTRLTVV.

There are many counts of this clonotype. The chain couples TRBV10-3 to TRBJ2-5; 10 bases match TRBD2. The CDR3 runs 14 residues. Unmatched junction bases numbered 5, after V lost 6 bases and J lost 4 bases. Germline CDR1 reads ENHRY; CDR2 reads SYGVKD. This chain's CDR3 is CAIRAGGPRETQYF. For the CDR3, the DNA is TGTGCCATCAGAGCGGGAGGGCCGCGAGAGACCCAGTACTTC.

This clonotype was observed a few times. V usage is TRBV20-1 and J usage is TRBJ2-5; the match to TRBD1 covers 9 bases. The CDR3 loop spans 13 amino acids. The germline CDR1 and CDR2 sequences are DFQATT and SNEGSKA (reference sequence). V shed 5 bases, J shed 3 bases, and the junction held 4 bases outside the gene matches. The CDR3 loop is CSAGTGRKETQYF. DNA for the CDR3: TGCAGTGCTGGGACAGGGCGAAAAGAGACCCAGTACTTC.

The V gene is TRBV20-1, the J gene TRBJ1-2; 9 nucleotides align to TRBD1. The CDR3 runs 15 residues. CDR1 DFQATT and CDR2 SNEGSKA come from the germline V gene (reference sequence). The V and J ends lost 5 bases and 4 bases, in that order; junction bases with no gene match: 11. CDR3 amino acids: CSAYIPGQGVYGYTF. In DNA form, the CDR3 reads TGCAGTGCTTACATACCGGGACAGGGCGTCTATGGCTACACCTTC.

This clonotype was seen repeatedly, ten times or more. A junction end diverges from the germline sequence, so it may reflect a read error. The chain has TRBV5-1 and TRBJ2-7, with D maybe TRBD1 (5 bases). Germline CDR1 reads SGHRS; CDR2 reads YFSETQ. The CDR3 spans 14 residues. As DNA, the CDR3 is TGTGCCAGCAGTTTAGGGGCAGTACCCTACGAGCAGTACTTC. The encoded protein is CASSLGAVPYEQYF. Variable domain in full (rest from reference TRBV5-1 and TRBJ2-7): KAGVTQTPRYLIKTRGQQVTLSCSPISGHRSVSWYQQTPGQGLQFLFEYFSETQRNKGNFPGRFSGRQFSNSRSEMNVSTLELGDSALYLCASSLGAVPYEQYFGPGTRLTVT.

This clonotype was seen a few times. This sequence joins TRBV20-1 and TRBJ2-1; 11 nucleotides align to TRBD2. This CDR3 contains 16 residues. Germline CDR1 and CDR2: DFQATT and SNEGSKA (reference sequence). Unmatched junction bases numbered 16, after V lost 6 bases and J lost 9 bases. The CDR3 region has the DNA TGCAGTGCCTTCCAGCCACTAGCGGGGGCCCTGGGTGAGCAGTTCTTC. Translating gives CSAFQPLAGALGEQFF.

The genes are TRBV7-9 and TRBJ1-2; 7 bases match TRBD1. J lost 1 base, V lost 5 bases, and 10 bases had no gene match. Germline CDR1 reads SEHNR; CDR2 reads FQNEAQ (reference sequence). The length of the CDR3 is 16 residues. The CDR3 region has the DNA TGTGCCAGCAGCGACGGACAGGCGTGGGGTAACTATGGCTACACCTTC. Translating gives CASSDGQAWGNYGYTF.

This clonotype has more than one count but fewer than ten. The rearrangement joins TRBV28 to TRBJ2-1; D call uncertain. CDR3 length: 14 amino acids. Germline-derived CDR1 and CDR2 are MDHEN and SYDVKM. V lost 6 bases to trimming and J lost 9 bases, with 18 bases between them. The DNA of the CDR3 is TGTGCCAGCAGGCCAACCAAAGGTCGTGGTGAGCAGTTCTTC. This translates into CASRPTKGRGEQFF.

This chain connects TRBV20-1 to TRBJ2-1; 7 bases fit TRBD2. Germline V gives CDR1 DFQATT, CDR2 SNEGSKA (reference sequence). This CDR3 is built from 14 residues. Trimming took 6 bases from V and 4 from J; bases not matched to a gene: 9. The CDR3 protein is CSAAQLATYNEQFF. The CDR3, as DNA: TGCAGTGCCGCGCAACTAGCGACATACAATGAGCAGTTCTTC.

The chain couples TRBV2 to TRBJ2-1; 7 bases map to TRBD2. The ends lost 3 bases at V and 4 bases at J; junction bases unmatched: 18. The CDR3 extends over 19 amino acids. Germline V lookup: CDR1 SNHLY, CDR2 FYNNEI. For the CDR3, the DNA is TGTGCCAGCAGTGAGAGGTGGTTGGCTCGAGCGGGGATTTACAATGAGCAGTTCTTC. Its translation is CASSERWLARAGIYNEQFF.

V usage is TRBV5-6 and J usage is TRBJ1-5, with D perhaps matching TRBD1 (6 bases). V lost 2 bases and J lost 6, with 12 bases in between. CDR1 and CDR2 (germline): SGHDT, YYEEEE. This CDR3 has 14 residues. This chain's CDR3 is CASSFGLQGQPQHF. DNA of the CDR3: TGTGCCAGCAGCTTCGGTTTACAGGGTCAGCCCCAGCATTTT.

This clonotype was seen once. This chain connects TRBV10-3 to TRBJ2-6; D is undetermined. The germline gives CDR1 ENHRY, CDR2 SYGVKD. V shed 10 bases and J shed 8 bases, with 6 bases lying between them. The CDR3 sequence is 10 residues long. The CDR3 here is CATRSNVLTF. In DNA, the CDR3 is TGTGCCACCCGGTCCAACGTCCTGACTTTC.

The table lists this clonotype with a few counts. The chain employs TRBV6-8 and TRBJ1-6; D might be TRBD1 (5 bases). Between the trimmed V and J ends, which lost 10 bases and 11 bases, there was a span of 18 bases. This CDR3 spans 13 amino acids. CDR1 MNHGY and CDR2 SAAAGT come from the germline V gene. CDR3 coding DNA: TGTGCCACGGGATTCGGGGCAATGGCACCCCTCCACTTT. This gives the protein CATGFGAMAPLHF.

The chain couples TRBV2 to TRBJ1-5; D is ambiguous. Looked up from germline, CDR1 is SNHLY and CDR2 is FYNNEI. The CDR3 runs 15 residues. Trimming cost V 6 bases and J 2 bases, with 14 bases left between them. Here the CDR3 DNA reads TGTGCCAGCAGAGGCCGACAACCGCGCAATCAGCCCCAGCATTTT. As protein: CASRGRQPRNQPQHF.

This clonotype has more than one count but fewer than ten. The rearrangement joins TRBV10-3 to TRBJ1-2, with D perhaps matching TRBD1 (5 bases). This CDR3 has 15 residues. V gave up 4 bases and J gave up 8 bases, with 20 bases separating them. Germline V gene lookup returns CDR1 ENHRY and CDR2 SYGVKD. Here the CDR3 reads CAISVGDGYLRGYTF. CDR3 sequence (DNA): TGTGCCATCAGTGTGGGGGACGGATATCTGAGGGGCTACACCTTC.

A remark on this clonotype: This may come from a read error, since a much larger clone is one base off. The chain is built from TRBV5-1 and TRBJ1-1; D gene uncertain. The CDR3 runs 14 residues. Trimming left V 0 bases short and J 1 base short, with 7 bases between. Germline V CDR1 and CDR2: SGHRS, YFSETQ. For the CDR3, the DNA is TGCGCCAGCAGCTTGGCCCACGGGAACACTGAAGCTTTCTTT. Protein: CASSLAHGNTEAFF.